This is a list of T cell receptor beta chains from one sample in a study of OX40 agonist ivuxolimab in advanced cancers. The repertoire was sequenced with immunoSEQ multiplex PCR; TCRdb's copy has only in-frame clones and lacks some. The sample comprises more than 50,000 clones, around 84% of which are singletons, and approximately 3.7% rests with the top ten. The source material was CD4+ or CD8+ T cells sorted from blood, sampled in a trial of the OX40 agonist ivuxolimab. These receptors were taken from an adult with an advanced solid tumor such as melanoma, head and neck, liver or kidney cancer. Each CDR3 is given with its conserved first and last residue. The order of the fields is V gene, CDR3 length, J gene, D gene, clone size, CDR3 DNA, CDR3 protein. The D gene is left open where the match is weak. Clone sizes are given selectively: once, few, many, or a class where the clone is expanded.

TRBV19	15	TRBJ2-7	TRBD2	.	TGTGCCAGTAGTGCGCTTAGCGGGGGGAACTACGAGCAGTACTTC	CASSALSGGNYEQYF
TRBV5-5	13	TRBJ2-7	TRBD1	.	TGTGCCAGCAGCCAAGACAGGGACTACGAGCAGTACTTC	CASSQDRDYEQYF
TRBV7-9	16	TRBJ2-1	TRBD1	.	TGTGCCAGCAGCAAGCGACCAGGGGGCGCCTACAATGAGCAGTTCTTC	CASSKRPGGAYNEQFF
TRBV30	12	TRBJ1-5	.	few	TGTGCCTGGAGTGGGGGCAATCAGCCCCAGCATTTT	CAWSGGNQPQHF
TRBV7-2	16	TRBJ1-1	.	.	TGTGCCAGCAGCCCACGCGTGGGACACCTGAACACTGAAGCTTTCTTT	CASSPRVGHLNTEAFF
TRBV18	15	TRBJ1-1	TRBD1	.	TGTGCCAGCTCACCTACAGGGGTAGAGGGCACTGAAGCTTTCTTT	CASSPTGVEGTEAFF
TRBV7-2	11	TRBJ2-5	.	few	TGTGCCAGCAGCTTAGCAGAGACCCAGTACTTC	CASSLAETQYF
TRBV7-9	16	TRBJ2-1	.	.	TGTGCCAGCAGCTTACTTGGGGGGCTAGGACCCAATGAGCAGTTCTTC	CASSLLGGLGPNEQFF
TRBV27	14	TRBJ2-7	.	.	TGTGCCAGCAGACACCGATACTTGCCCTACGAGCAGTACTTC	CASRHRYLPYEQYF
TRBV11-2	11	TRBJ2-2	.	.	TGTGCCAGCAGCCCGAGGGGGGAGCTGTTTTTT	CASSPRGELFF
TRBV7-8	14	TRBJ1-5	.	.	TGTGCCAGCAGTTCCGAGATTAGCAATCAGCCCCAGCATTTT	CASSSEISNQPQHF